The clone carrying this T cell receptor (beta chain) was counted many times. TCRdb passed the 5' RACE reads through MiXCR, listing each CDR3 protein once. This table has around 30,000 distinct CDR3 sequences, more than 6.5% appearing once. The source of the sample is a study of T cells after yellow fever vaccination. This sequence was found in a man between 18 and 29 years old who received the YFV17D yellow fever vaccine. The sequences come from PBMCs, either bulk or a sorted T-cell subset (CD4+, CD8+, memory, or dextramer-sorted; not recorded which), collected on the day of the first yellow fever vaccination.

The DNA for the CDR3 is TGTGCCAGCAGCCCCCTGGGGCACGGGAGCAAAAACATTCAGTACTTC. The encoded protein is CASSPLGHGSKNIQYF. The V gene is TRBV5-8, the J gene TRBJ2-4; perhaps TRBD2 as D (6 bases). Germline V gene sequence: CDR1 SGHTS, CDR2 YDEGEE. V shed 4 bases and J shed 3 bases, with 17 bases lying between them. This CDR3 has 16 residues.